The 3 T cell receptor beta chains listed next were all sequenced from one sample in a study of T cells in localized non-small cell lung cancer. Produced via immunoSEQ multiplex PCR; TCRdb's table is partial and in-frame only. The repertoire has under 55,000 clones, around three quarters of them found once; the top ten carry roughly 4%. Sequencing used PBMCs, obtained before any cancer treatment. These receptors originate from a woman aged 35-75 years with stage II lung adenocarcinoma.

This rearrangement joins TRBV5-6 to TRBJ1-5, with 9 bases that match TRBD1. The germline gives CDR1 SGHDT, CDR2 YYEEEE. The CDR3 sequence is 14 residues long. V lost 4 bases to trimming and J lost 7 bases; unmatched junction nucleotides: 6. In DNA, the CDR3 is TGTGCCAGCAGCCGAACAGGGGGCAGCCAGCCCCAGCATTTT. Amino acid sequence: CASSRTGGSQPQHF. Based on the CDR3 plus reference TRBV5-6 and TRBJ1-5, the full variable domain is DAGVTQSPTHLIKTRGQQVTLRCSPKSGHDTVSWYQQALGQGPQFIFQYYEEEERQRGNFPDRFSGHQFPNYSSELNVNALLLGDSALYLCASSRTGGSQPQHFGDGTRLSIL.

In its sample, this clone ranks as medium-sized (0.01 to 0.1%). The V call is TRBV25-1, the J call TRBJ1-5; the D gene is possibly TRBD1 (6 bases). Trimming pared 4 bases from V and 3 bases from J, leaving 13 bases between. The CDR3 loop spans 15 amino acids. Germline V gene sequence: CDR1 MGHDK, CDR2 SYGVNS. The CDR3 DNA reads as TGTGCCAGCAGTGTAGGGGGTACTTACAATCAGCCCCAGCATTTT. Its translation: CASSVGGTYNQPQHF.

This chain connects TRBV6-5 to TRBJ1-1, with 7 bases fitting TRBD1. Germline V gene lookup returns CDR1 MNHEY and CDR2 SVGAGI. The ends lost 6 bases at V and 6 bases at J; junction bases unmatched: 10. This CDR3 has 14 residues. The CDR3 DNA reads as TGTGCCAGCAGCCCCGGACAGGCGGCTTCTGAAGCTTTCTTT. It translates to CASSPGQAASEAFF.